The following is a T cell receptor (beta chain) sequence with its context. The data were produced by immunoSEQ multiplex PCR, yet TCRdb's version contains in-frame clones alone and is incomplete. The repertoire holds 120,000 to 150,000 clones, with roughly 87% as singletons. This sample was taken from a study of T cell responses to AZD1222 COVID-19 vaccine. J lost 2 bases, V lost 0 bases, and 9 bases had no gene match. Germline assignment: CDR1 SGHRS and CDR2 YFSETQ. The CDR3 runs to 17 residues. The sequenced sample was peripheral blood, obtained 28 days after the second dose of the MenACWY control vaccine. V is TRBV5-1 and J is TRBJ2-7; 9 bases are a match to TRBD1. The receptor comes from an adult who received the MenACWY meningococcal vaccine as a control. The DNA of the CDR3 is TGCGCCAGCAGCTTGGCGCCCGGGACAGGGCGCGCCTACGAGCAGTACTTC. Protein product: CASSLAPGTGRAYEQYF.